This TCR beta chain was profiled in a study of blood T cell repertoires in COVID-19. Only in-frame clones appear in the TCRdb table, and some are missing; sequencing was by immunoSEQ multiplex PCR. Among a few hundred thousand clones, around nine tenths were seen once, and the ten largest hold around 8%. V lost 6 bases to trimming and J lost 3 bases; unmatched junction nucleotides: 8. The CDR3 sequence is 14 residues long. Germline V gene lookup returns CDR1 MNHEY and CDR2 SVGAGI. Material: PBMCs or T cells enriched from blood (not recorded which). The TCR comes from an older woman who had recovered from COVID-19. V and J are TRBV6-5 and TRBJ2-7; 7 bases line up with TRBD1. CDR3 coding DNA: TGTGCCAGCAGGCGTCTACAGGGGTTCTACGAGCAGTACGTC. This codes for CASRRLQGFYEQYV.